This T cell receptor (beta chain) emerged from a study of cytomegalovirus exposure and HLA in healthy donors. The primer mix had 60 Vbeta and 13 Jbeta primers. Sequencing was performed with immunoSEQ multiplex PCR; in TCRdb, only in-frame clones are kept and a portion is missing. The sample has about 83,000 clones, roughly 79% seen once; the top ten hold almost 6%. Sequenced input: PBMCs. The TCR was taken from a man aged 18 to 29 in good health and CMV-seropositive.

CDR3 sequence: CASSSRWNYGYTF. The CDR3 DNA is TGTGCCAGCAGCTCCCGGTGGAACTATGGCTACACCTTC. The V gene is TRBV28, the J gene TRBJ1-2; D not resolved. The V and J ends lost 6 bases and 2 bases respectively, with 10 bases between them. Germline-derived CDR1 and CDR2 are MDHEN and SYDVKM. The length of the CDR3 is 13 residues.